One and the same sample provided the 26 T cell receptor beta chains below, sequenced in a study of cytomegalovirus exposure and HLA in healthy donors. 60 Vbeta and 13 Jbeta primers were used in PCR. Produced via immunoSEQ multiplex PCR; TCRdb's table is partial and in-frame only. The data include 110,000 to 150,000 clones; the top ten clones carry 0.85% to 1%. The sample taken for sequencing was PBMCs. The source is a male donor in good health and CMV-seronegative.

The chain recombines TRBV30 with TRBJ2-2; a weak D match, TRBD1 (6 bases). V lost 3 bases to trimming and J lost 3 bases, with 17 bases between them. Germline V gene lookup returns CDR1 GTSNPN and CDR2 SVGIG (reference sequence). The CDR3 has 16 amino acids. CDR3 bases: TGTGCCTGGAGCTATGGACAGCCCACGGACACCGGGGAGCTGTTTTTT. Its translation: CAWSYGQPTDTGELFF.

This chain uses TRBV30 with TRBJ1-5; no firm D call. Germline values: CDR1 GTSNPN, CDR2 SVGIG (reference sequence). V was trimmed by 3 bases and J by 2 bases, leaving 14 bases between them. The CDR3 totals 15 residues. CDR3 sequence: CAWSRPKRGNQPQHF. In DNA form, the CDR3 reads TGTGCCTGGAGCCGACCCAAGAGGGGCAATCAGCCCCAGCATTTT.

The V and J genes are TRBV30 and TRBJ2-7, with TRBD2 identical over 9 bases. With V trimmed by 1 base and J by 2 bases, 12 bases remained unmatched. CDR1 GTSNPN and CDR2 SVGIG come from the germline V gene (reference sequence). The CDR3 sequence is 17 residues long. The CDR3: CAWSGRLAGQITYEQYF. As DNA, the CDR3 is TGTGCCTGGAGTGGGCGGCTAGCGGGACAAATCACCTACGAGCAGTACTTC.

The chain is built from TRBV5-1 and TRBJ1-1, with 9 bases that match TRBD1. Trimming cost V 0 bases and J 4 bases; bases outside gene matches: 4. The CDR3 length is 15 residues. The V gene's germline CDR1 is SGHRS and CDR2 YFSETQ. The CDR3 nucleotides are TGCGCCAGCAGCTTGGAGGACAGGGGCGGCACTGAAGCTTTCTTT. Its translation: CASSLEDRGGTEAFF.

The rearrangement links TRBV7-9 to TRBJ2-1, with TRBD1 matching over 7 bases. The CDR3 length is 15 residues. J lost 3 bases, V lost 1 base, and 3 bases had no gene match. Germline loops: CDR1 SEHNR, CDR2 FQNEAQ (reference sequence). The CDR3 region has the DNA TGTGCCAGCAGCTTAGGAGGGGGCGGCTACAATGAGCAGTTCTTC. Its protein is CASSLGGGGYNEQFF. Combining the CDR3 with reference TRBV7-9 and TRBJ2-1 gives the whole variable domain DTGVSQNPRHKITKRGQNVTFRCDPISEHNRLYWYRQTLGQGPEFLTYFQNEAQLEKSRLLSDRFSAERPKGSFSTLEIQRTEQGDSAMYLCASSLGGGGYNEQFFGPGTRLTVL.

The chain couples TRBV6-1 to TRBJ1-4; possible D gene TRBD1, 6 bases. V was shortened by 6 bases and J by 5 bases, with 10 bases between the two germline ends. Germline V CDR1 and CDR2: MNHNS, SASEGT. The CDR3 runs to 13 residues. The CDR3 bases are TGTGCCAGCAGGGGTCAGGGGAATGAAAAACTGTTTTTT. Protein product: CASRGQGNEKLFF.

This sequence joins TRBV23-1 and TRBJ2-1; tentative D call: TRBD2 (5 bases). TRBV23-1 is identified as an open reading frame with a role that is uncertain. The CDR3 extends over 23 amino acids. V lost 4 bases and J 0 bases, leaving 34 bases between the germline ends. The CDR3 DNA reads as TGCGCCAGCAGTCCACCTGCAGTTCGGGGATGGACCATGGTACTGAGCTCCTACAATGAGCAGTTCTTC. Protein sequence: CASSPPAVRGWTMVLSSYNEQFF.

This chain connects TRBV5-1 to TRBJ1-1, with no clear D. The V gene lost 4 bases and the J gene lost 1 base, with 8 bases spanning the gap. The CDR3 consists of 13 residues. Germline CDR1 and CDR2: SGHRS and YFSETQ. The CDR3 bases are TGCGCCAGCAGCCTCAGACAGAACACTGAAGCTTTCTTT. It is translated as CASSLRQNTEAFF.

The V gene is TRBV6-5, the J gene TRBJ2-5, with D possibly matching TRBD1 (5 bases). Trimming took 4 bases from V and 4 from J, leaving 10 bases between them. The V gene's germline CDR1 is MNHEY and CDR2 SVGAGI. This CDR3 contains 13 residues. The CDR3 DNA sequence: TGTGCCAGCAGTTTGGGGCACCCAGAGACCCAGTACTTC. Translation: CASSLGHPETQYF.

The chain has TRBV19 and TRBJ2-1, with D unclear. Germline V CDR1 and CDR2: LNHDA, SQIVND (reference sequence). The CDR3 extends over 15 amino acids. V shed 6 bases and J shed 2 bases, with 14 bases lying between them. The CDR3 DNA follows: TGTGCCAGTAGCCCCATTGGCGGAGCCTACAATGAGCAGTTCTTC. It yields the protein CASSPIGGAYNEQFF.

The genes are TRBV19 and TRBJ1-5; 7 bases align to TRBD1. Germline V gene sequence: CDR1 LNHDA, CDR2 SQIVND (reference sequence). The V segment lost 7 bases and the J segment 4 bases; nucleotides outside the gene matches: 10. There are 15 residues in the CDR3. CDR3 in amino acids: CASKGTEKINQPQHF. DNA of the CDR3: TGTGCCAGTAAGGGGACAGAGAAGATTAATCAGCCCCAGCATTTT. The full variable domain, its missing parts supplied by reference TRBV19 and TRBJ1-5, is DGGITQSPKYLFRKEGQNVTLSCEQNLNHDAMYWYRQDPGQGLRLIYYSQIVNDFQKGDIAEGYSVSREKKESFPLTVTSAQKNPTAFYLCASKGTEKINQPQHFGDGTRLSIL.

The gene calls are TRBV7-9 and TRBJ2-1, with D perhaps matching TRBD2 (6 bases). V lost 5 bases and J 0 bases, leaving 14 bases between the germline ends. Per the germline V gene, CDR1 is SEHNR and CDR2 is FQNEAQ (reference sequence). The CDR3 length is 16 residues. This chain's CDR3 is CASSQISGSSYNEQFF. In nucleotides, the CDR3 is TGTGCCAGCAGCCAGATTAGCGGAAGCTCCTACAATGAGCAGTTCTTC.

V is TRBV5-1 and J is TRBJ2-3; 8 bases map to TRBD1. V was pared by 4 bases and J by 2 bases, with 12 bases of the junction left unmatched. The CDR3 totals 17 residues. The germline V gene encodes CDR1 SGHRS and CDR2 YFSETQ. CDR3 amino acids: CASSIMSGTGDTDTQYF. CDR3 nucleotides: TGCGCCAGCAGCATCATGTCCGGGACAGGCGACACAGATACGCAGTATTTT. The entire variable domain, with the rest obtained from reference TRBV5-1 and TRBJ2-3, is as follows: KAGVTQTPRYLIKTRGQQVTLSCSPISGHRSVSWYQQTPGQGLQFLFEYFSETQRNKGNFPGRFSGRQFSNSRSEMNVSTLELGDSALYLCASSIMSGTGDTDTQYFGPGTRLTVL.

J is TRBJ1-1 and V is TRBV7-8; TRBD1 matches 7 bases. Germline V CDR1 and CDR2: SGHVS, FQNEAQ. With V trimmed by 4 bases and J by 7 bases, 12 bases remained unmatched. The CDR3 runs to 15 residues. CDR3 nucleotide sequence: TGTGCCAGCAGCTCTAGACAGGGCCCCTCATATGAAGCTTTCTTT. It translates to CASSSRQGPSYEAFF. Variable domain in full (rest from reference TRBV7-8 and TRBJ1-1): GAGVSQSPRYKVAKRGQDVALRCDPISGHVSLFWYQQALGQGPEFLTYFQNEAQLDKSGLPSDRFFAERPEGSVSTLKIQRTQQEDSAVYLCASSSRQGPSYEAFFGQGTRLTVV.

This chain uses TRBV7-9 with TRBJ1-1; D unclear. This CDR3 is 16 amino acids long. CDR1 and CDR2 from the germline V gene are SEHNR and FQNEAQ (reference sequence). Trimming left V 1 base short and J 1 base short, with 13 bases between. The CDR3 loop reads CASSLGPTFRNTEAFF. CDR3 DNA: TGTGCCAGCAGCTTAGGTCCGACTTTCCGGAACACTGAAGCTTTCTTT.

The chain has TRBV6-5 and TRBJ2-1; TRBD1 might be the D (5 bases). CDR1 MNHEY and CDR2 SVGAGI come from the germline V gene. The CDR3 has 15 residues. Trimming pared 2 bases from V and 7 bases from J, leaving 15 bases between. In nucleotides, the CDR3 is TGTGCCAGCAGTTACACCCGACAGACCCTTAATGAGCAGTTCTTC. Its protein is CASSYTRQTLNEQFF.

The chain uses TRBV6-4 and TRBJ2-3; TRBD1 matches at 10 bases. Germline V gene sequence: CDR1 MRHNA, CDR2 SNTAGT. J gave up 5 bases and V 3 bases, and 2 bases lay outside the gene matches. The CDR3 runs 14 residues. The CDR3 loop reads CASSETGGKDTQYF. Here the CDR3 DNA reads TGTGCCAGCAGTGAGACAGGGGGCAAAGATACGCAGTATTTT.

The chain combines TRBV4-1 with TRBJ1-6; 10 bases match TRBD1. The germline V gene has CDR1 MGHRA and CDR2 YSYEKL. Losses at the gene ends were 0 bases for V and 10 bases for J; bases not matched to a gene: 6. The CDR3 runs to 16 residues. Here the CDR3 DNA reads TGCGCCAGCAGCCAAGATCTGGGGACAGGGGTCTCACCCCTCCACTTT. Amino acid sequence: CASSQDLGTGVSPLHF.

The chain has TRBV7-3 and TRBJ1-5; D gene uncertain. V was cut by 4 bases and J by 5 bases, with 6 bases left in between. Germline lookup yields CDR1 SGHTA and CDR2 FQGTGA. There are 12 residues in the CDR3. CDR3 coding DNA: TGTGCCAGCAGCTGGGCCCATCAGCCCCAGCATTTT. Amino acid sequence: CASSWAHQPQHF.

This chain connects TRBV6-5 to TRBJ1-2; 9 nucleotides align to TRBD1. The V gene end was trimmed by 6 bases and the J gene end by 2 bases; junction bases not matched to a gene: 4. The CDR3 runs to 14 residues. Germline values: CDR1 MNHEY, CDR2 SVGAGI. The CDR3 DNA follows: TGTGCCAGCAGGCCGGGACAGGGCAACTATGGCTACACCTTC. Amino acids: CASRPGQGNYGYTF.

This rearrangement joins TRBV16 to TRBJ1-2; D may be TRBD1 (5 bases). The V gene lost 3 bases and the J gene lost 4 bases, with 12 bases spanning the gap. Germline lookup yields CDR1 KGHSY and CDR2 FQNENV. This CDR3 spans 14 amino acids. This chain's CDR3 is CASSQTTATYGYTF. The CDR3 DNA follows: TGTGCCAGCAGCCAGACGACAGCGACCTATGGCTACACCTTC.

This sequence joins TRBV18 and TRBJ2-5; TRBD1 matches 8 bases. Germline CDR1 and CDR2: KGHSH and LQKENI. V trimming: 4 bases; J trimming: 2 bases; junction bases outside the gene matches: 3. The CDR3 is made up of 14 amino acids. The CDR3 nucleotides are TGTGCCAGCTCACTTCGGACAGGGCAAGAGACCCAGTACTTC. This sequence encodes CASSLRTGQETQYF.

The chain employs TRBV10-3 and TRBJ2-7; D might be TRBD1 (7 bases). V was cut by 6 bases and J by 2 bases, with 20 bases left in between. Germline lookup yields CDR1 ENHRY and CDR2 SYGVKD. This CDR3 comprises 16 residues. The CDR3 loop reads CAISHPPAGGTYEQYF. For the CDR3, the DNA is TGTGCCATCAGCCACCCCCCCGCAGGGGGGACCTACGAGCAGTACTTC.

The V call is TRBV11-2, the J call TRBJ2-2; perhaps TRBD2 as D (5 bases). Germline values: CDR1 SGHAT, CDR2 FQNNGV. Trimming stripped 10 bases from V and 5 bases from J, with 14 bases between. The CDR3 consists of 13 residues. CDR3 amino acids: CATGGLRTGELFF. The CDR3 nucleotides read TGTGCCACCGGAGGCCTGAGGACCGGGGAGCTGTTTTTT.

This rearrangement joins TRBV4-1 to TRBJ2-2, with a possible D match to TRBD1 (6 bases). The CDR3 contains 15 residues. The V end was cut by 2 bases, the J end by 2 bases, with 9 bases between. CDR1 is MGHRA and CDR2 is YSYEKL in the germline V gene. CDR3 sequence: CASSQWDTNTGELFF. DNA of the CDR3: TGCGCCAGCAGCCAATGGGACACTAACACCGGGGAGCTGTTTTTT.

The V call is TRBV5-6, the J call TRBJ2-7; TRBD1 agrees at 8 bases. This CDR3 comprises 16 residues. Germline V gene data show CDR1 as SGHDT and CDR2 as YYEEEE. With 3 bases clipped from V and 0 bases from J, the junction kept 8 bases outside the gene matches. The CDR3, as DNA: TGTGCCAGCAGCTCCTATAAACAGGGGGTCTCCTACGAGCAGTACTTC. It translates to CASSSYKQGVSYEQYF.